This TCR beta chain is from a study of identical twins. Study-level findings and limits: Zero-insertion analyses might be partly confounded by invariant T cells like MAIT and iNKT. Monozygotic twin pairs showed more out-of-frame TCR alpha sharing than models estimated.

This clonotype was observed a handful of times. Its matching antigen is unknown. The CDR3 is made up of 15 amino acids. Germline loops: CDR1 LGHDT, CDR2 YNNKEL (reference sequence). Trimming cost V 1 base and J 7 bases, with 17 bases left between them. TCRdb reprocessed the 5' RACE reads with MiXCR, giving one entry per CDR3 protein. The sample lists about 240,000 distinct CDR3 sequences, roughly a tenth occurring once. Input material: memory T cells sorted from blood. The receptor was derived from a man over 45 in good health. The chain links TRBV3-1 to TRBJ2-7; D gene uncertain. The CDR3 protein is CASSQGSARSREQYF. CDR3 in DNA: TGTGCCAGCAGCCAAGGAAGCGCTCGGTCTCGGGAGCAGTACTTC.